Listed here are 21 T cell receptor beta chains from one sample, sequenced in a study of blood T cell repertoires in COVID-19. The assay was immunoSEQ multiplex PCR, and TCRdb's table has in-frame clones only and misses some. Here the sample spans about 46,000 clones, 83% being singletons. What was sequenced was peripheral blood. The receptors shown here come from a woman aged 80 or over with acute or convalescent COVID-19.

This clone has just one count. The chain uses TRBV13 and TRBJ1-2, with D perhaps matching TRBD1 (5 bases). V dropped 0 bases and J dropped 7 bases, with 6 bases sitting between them. CDR1 is PRHDT and CDR2 is FYEKMQ in the germline V gene (reference sequence). This CDR3 comprises 12 residues. The CDR3 bases are TGTGCCAGCAGCTTAGGAGGGGTTGGCTACACCTTC. This sequence encodes CASSLGGVGYTF.

The chain joins TRBV19 to TRBJ1-5; a weak D match, TRBD1 (6 bases). V gave up 4 bases and J gave up 6 bases, with 10 bases separating them. The CDR3 has 13 amino acids. Germline values: CDR1 LNHDA, CDR2 SQIVND (reference sequence). The CDR3 region is CASSTSDSQPQHF. The CDR3 coding sequence is TGTGCCAGTAGTACGTCGGACAGTCAGCCCCAGCATTTT.

This clone was counted a few times. The chain employs TRBV6-4 and TRBJ1-3, with 7 positions matching TRBD1. J gave up 7 bases and V 3 bases, and 9 bases lay outside the gene matches. This CDR3 is 15 amino acids long. CDR1 is MRHNA, CDR2 SNTAGT, per germline. Here the CDR3 DNA reads TGTGCCAGCAGTGAAGCGGCAGGGGGTGGGAACACCATATATTTT. Its protein is CASSEAAGGGNTIYF.

Here the CDR3 reads CASSLSLPVDTQYF. CDR3 nucleotide sequence: TGCGCCAGCAGCTTGAGCCTCCCCGTGGATACGCAGTATTTT. The chain joins TRBV5-1 to TRBJ2-3, with D hard to call. Germline values: CDR1 SGHRS, CDR2 YFSETQ. This CDR3 has 14 residues. V gave up 1 base and J gave up 6 bases, with 12 bases separating them.

CDR3 DNA sequence: TGTGCCAGCAAAATTAGACAGCCCCCCACTAACTATGGCTACACCTTC. This codes for CASKIRQPPTNYGYTF. The rearrangement links TRBV7-2 to TRBJ1-2; a weak D match, TRBD1 (5 bases). CDR1 is SGHTA, CDR2 FQGNSA, per germline. The germline V and J ends were trimmed by 7 bases and 0 bases, with 18 bases remaining between them. The CDR3 length is 16 residues.

DNA for the CDR3: TGTGCCAGCAGCTCCCCTCTCAGGGGGCACACTGAAGCTTTCTTT. Translated, it gives CASSSPLRGHTEAFF. The gene calls are TRBV5-4 and TRBJ1-1, with 8 bases identical to TRBD1. Losses at the gene ends were 3 bases for V and 3 bases for J; bases not matched to a gene: 7. CDR1 is SGHNT and CDR2 is YYREEE in the germline V gene (reference sequence). This CDR3 is 15 amino acids long.

The chain combines TRBV7-9 with TRBJ2-7; the D gene is possibly TRBD2 (7 bases). The V gene lost 7 bases and the J gene lost 2 bases, with 21 bases spanning the gap. This CDR3 region has 16 residues. The germline CDR1 and CDR2 sequences are SEHNR and FQNEAQ (reference sequence). CDR3 protein: CASNLGRGATTYEQYF. The CDR3 nucleotides are TGTGCCAGCAACTTGGGTCGGGGGGCTACGACCTACGAGCAGTACTTC. Full variable domain (rest looked up from reference TRBV7-9 and TRBJ2-7): DTGVSQNPRHKITKRGQNVTFRCDPISEHNRLYWYRQTLGQGPEFLTYFQNEAQLEKSRLLSDRFSAERPKGSFSTLEIQRTEQGDSAMYLCASNLGRGATTYEQYFGPGTRLTVT.

CDR3 residues: CATCYPNRDRVTDTQYF. The DNA of the CDR3 is TGTGCCACCTGTTATCCCAACCGCGACAGGGTCACAGATACGCAGTATTTT. This chain uses TRBV24-1 with TRBJ2-3; the match to TRBD1 covers 7 bases. The CDR3 contains 17 residues. Germline CDR1 and CDR2: KGHDR and SFDVKD. V was clipped by 9 bases and J by 2 bases; unmatched bases: 16.

J is TRBJ1-6 and V is TRBV19; 9 positions agree with TRBD1. V was clipped by 6 bases and J by 7 bases; unmatched bases: 13. In germline, CDR1 is LNHDA, CDR2 SQIVND (reference sequence). This CDR3 has 17 amino acids. The CDR3 bases are TGTGCCAGTAGCGGGATTGATGGACAGGGGTGGAATTCACCCCTCCACTTT. Amino acid sequence: CASSGIDGQGWNSPLHF.

V is TRBV5-6 and J is TRBJ1-3; no clear D gene. CDR3 length: 13 residues. Germline CDR1 reads SGHDT; CDR2 reads YYEEEE. Trimming took 4 bases from V and 3 from J, leaving 8 bases between them. CDR3 in DNA: TGTGCCAGCAGCCCGGGTTTTGGAAACACCATATATTTT. Its translation: CASSPGFGNTIYF.

The rearrangement joins TRBV5-1 to TRBJ2-1; tentative D call: TRBD2 (6 bases). Germline CDR1 is SGHRS and CDR2 is YFSETQ. The CDR3 extends over 15 amino acids. V lost 0 bases, J lost 3 bases, and 10 bases lay in between. The CDR3 spells CASSLAVGGYNEQFF. For the CDR3, the DNA is TGCGCCAGCAGCTTGGCGGTCGGGGGCTACAATGAGCAGTTCTTC.

The V and J genes are TRBV5-1 and TRBJ1-1, with 7 bases matching TRBD1. With V trimmed by 4 bases and J by 1 base, 1 base remained unmatched. The CDR3 totals 13 residues. Germline values: CDR1 SGHRS, CDR2 YFSETQ. CDR3 sequence reads: CASSRTGNTEAFF. The DNA for the CDR3 is TGCGCCAGCAGCCGGACAGGGAACACTGAAGCTTTCTTT.

The rearrangement links TRBV14 to TRBJ2-5, with 15 nucleotides matching TRBD2. This CDR3 has 18 amino acids. Germline CDR1 and CDR2: SGHDN and FVKESK. With 2 bases clipped from V and 2 bases from J, the junction kept 6 bases outside the gene matches. The chain's CDR3 is CASSQPGLAGGFQETQYF. The DNA of the CDR3 is TGTGCCAGCAGCCAACCGGGACTAGCGGGGGGTTTTCAAGAGACCCAGTACTTC.

The chain joins TRBV6-4 to TRBJ2-1; the D gene is possibly TRBD2 (6 bases). The CDR3 extends over 14 amino acids. CDR1 and CDR2 (germline): MRHNA, SNTAGT. With 0 bases removed from V and 10 bases from J, the gap between germline ends came to 13 bases. CDR3 in DNA: TGTGCCAGCAGTGACTCTGGCGGGGTAGGGGAGCAGTTCTTC. Translation: CASSDSGGVGEQFF.

In this sample, this clone turned up once. The chain links TRBV10-3 to TRBJ1-1; D unresolved. Between the trimmed V and J ends, which lost 3 bases and 8 bases, there was a span of 7 bases. CDR1 is ENHRY and CDR2 is SYGVKD in the germline V gene. The CDR3 is 11 residues long. The CDR3: CAISDLSEAFF. DNA of the CDR3: TGTGCCATCAGTGACTTATCCGAAGCTTTCTTT.

The chain combines TRBV19 with TRBJ2-4, with a possible D match to TRBD2 (5 bases). Germline V gene sequence: CDR1 LNHDA, CDR2 SQIVND (reference sequence). The V gene lost 6 bases and the J gene lost 9 bases, with 21 bases spanning the gap. This CDR3 is 15 amino acids long. CDR3 DNA: TGTGCCAGTAGACCTCAGGACGGGGTGGAGGTCATTCAGTACTTC. The encoded protein is CASRPQDGVEVIQYF.

The chain joins TRBV5-4 to TRBJ1-2; 10 bases match TRBD1. Trimming took 4 bases from V and 6 from J; bases not matched to a gene: 15. Per the germline V gene, CDR1 is SGHNT and CDR2 is YYREEE (reference sequence). The CDR3 runs to 17 residues. CDR3 sequence (DNA): TGTGCCAGCAGCCCAGCCCGGACAGGGGGTTCTGATAATGGCTACACCTTC. This translates into CASSPARTGGSDNGYTF.

V and J are TRBV13 and TRBJ2-3, with D tentatively TRBD2 (7 bases). Deletions cut 2 bases from V and 5 bases from J, with 11 bases between. CDR3 length: 14 residues. The germline CDR1 and CDR2 sequences are PRHDT and FYEKMQ (reference sequence). DNA of the CDR3: TGTGCCAGCAGCTTACGGGGGGCAATAGATACGCAGTATTTT. Protein: CASSLRGAIDTQYF.

This rearrangement joins TRBV5-4 to TRBJ2-2; perhaps TRBD1 as D (5 bases). Germline V gene data show CDR1 as SGHNT and CDR2 as YYREEE (reference sequence). The CDR3 spans 15 residues. Trimming pared 5 bases from V and 2 bases from J, leaving 13 bases between. CDR3 sequence reads: CASSRQTPNTGELFF. The CDR3 nucleotides are TGTGCCAGCAGTCGACAGACACCAAACACCGGGGAGCTGTTTTTT.

By share of the sample, this clone is medium-sized. Other DNA sequences within the sample encode an identical CDR3. The chain has TRBV11-2 and TRBJ1-1, with D tentatively TRBD1 (5 bases). The CDR3 runs 13 residues. Germline V CDR1 and CDR2: SGHAT, FQNNGV. V was clipped by 0 bases and J by 3 bases, with 5 bases between them. The CDR3 sequence: CASSLDRDTEAFF. Here the CDR3 DNA reads TGTGCCAGCAGCTTAGACAGGGACACTGAAGCTTTCTTT.

The chain couples TRBV11-2 to TRBJ1-1; the match to TRBD1 covers 8 bases. Trimming cost V 0 bases and J 7 bases; bases outside gene matches: 13. The germline V gene encodes CDR1 SGHAT and CDR2 FQNNGV. This CDR3 comprises 17 residues. This chain's CDR3 is CASSLEVKAGGFGEAFF. Written as DNA, the CDR3 is TGTGCCAGCAGCTTAGAGGTTAAGGCAGGGGGCTTCGGTGAAGCTTTCTTT.